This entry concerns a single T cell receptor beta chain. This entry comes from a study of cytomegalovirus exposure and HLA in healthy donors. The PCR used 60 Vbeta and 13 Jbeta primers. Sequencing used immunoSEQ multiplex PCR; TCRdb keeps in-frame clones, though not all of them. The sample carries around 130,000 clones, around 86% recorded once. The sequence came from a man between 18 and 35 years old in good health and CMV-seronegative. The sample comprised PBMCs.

CDR3 bases: TGTGCCAGCACAGACAGGTCCTACGAGCAGTACTTC. This encodes CASTDRSYEQYF. This chain links TRBV6-6 with TRBJ2-7; D might be TRBD1 (6 bases). The CDR3 is 12 amino acids. CDR1 and CDR2 (germline): MNHNY, SVGAGI (reference sequence). Trimming removed 7 bases from V and 1 base from J, with 8 bases in between.